The 20 T cell receptor beta chains given below trace back to one sample, sequenced in a study of cytomegalovirus exposure and HLA in healthy donors. The PCR contained 60 Vbeta and 13 Jbeta primers. TCRdb's copy holds only in-frame clones and misses some; the assay was immunoSEQ multiplex PCR. The repertoire has 140,000 or so clones, 80% to 85% of them found once; the top ten carry roughly 2.5%. Sequenced input: PBMCs. The source of these receptors is a boy between 2 and 10 years old in good health and CMV-seronegative.

The chain joins TRBV9 to TRBJ1-2; 9 positions agree with TRBD1. The germline V gene encodes CDR1 SGDLS and CDR2 YYNGEE. This CDR3 comprises 13 residues. The V segment lost 7 bases and the J segment 6 bases; nucleotides outside the gene matches: 7. The CDR3 sequence is CASLGGQGNGYTF. The DNA for the CDR3 is TGTGCCAGCCTGGGGGGACAGGGTAATGGCTACACCTTC.

The chain combines TRBV7-9 with TRBJ1-2; D possibly corresponds to TRBD1 (6 bases). CDR1 and CDR2 (germline): SEHNR, FQNEAQ (reference sequence). Trimming left V 1 base short and J 3 bases short, with 15 bases between. This CDR3 is built from 16 residues. CDR3: CASSLDGAGVYYGYTF. Written as DNA, the CDR3 is TGTGCCAGCAGCTTAGATGGGGCAGGGGTGTACTATGGCTACACCTTC.

The chain employs TRBV4-1 and TRBJ2-1; TRBD2 agrees at 9 bases. Trimming cost V 5 bases and J 6 bases; bases outside gene matches: 11. CDR1 MGHRA and CDR2 YSYEKL come from the germline V gene. This CDR3 has 16 amino acids. CDR3 region: CASSSAGGPLVNEQFF. The CDR3 DNA sequence: TGCGCCAGCAGCTCAGCGGGGGGCCCTCTAGTCAATGAGCAGTTCTTC.

The rearrangement links TRBV10-3 to TRBJ2-3, with 13 bases identical to TRBD2. The germline CDR1 and CDR2 sequences are ENHRY and SYGVKD. The CDR3 has 19 amino acids. V dropped 4 bases and J dropped 5; count of bases not matched to a gene: 15. The CDR3: CAISGGLAGARGVGDTQYF. The CDR3 DNA reads TGTGCCATCAGTGGAGGACTAGCGGGGGCTCGGGGAGTAGGAGATACGCAGTATTTT.

The chain is built from TRBV18 and TRBJ1-1; no clear D. The germline CDR1 and CDR2 sequences are KGHSH and LQKENI. V dropped 0 bases and J dropped 0 bases, with 11 bases sitting between them. CDR3 length equals 16 residues. The DNA for the CDR3 is TGTGCCAGCTCACCACCGACCCAGGTCCTGAACACTGAAGCTTTCTTT. Its translation is CASSPPTQVLNTEAFF.

This clone was observed a single time. V is TRBV23-1 and J is TRBJ1-6, with a tentative D call TRBD1 (5 bases). TRBV23-1 is an open reading frame whose function is uncertain. V lost 0 bases, J lost 6 bases, and 15 bases lay in between. The CDR3 length is 17 residues. For the CDR3, the DNA is TGCGCCAGCAGTCAATCGAGCTCAGGGCTCTTTAATTCACCCCTCCACTTT. Translation: CASSQSSSGLFNSPLHF.

The rearrangement links TRBV7-2 to TRBJ2-3, with TRBD2 matching over 8 bases. This CDR3 has 15 amino acids. V was clipped by 4 bases and J by 0 bases; unmatched bases: 3. The germline CDR1 and CDR2 sequences are SGHTA and FQGNSA. CDR3: CASSSLAGSTDTQYF. CDR3 nucleotides: TGTGCCAGCAGCTCATTAGCGGGGAGCACAGATACGCAGTATTTT.

The table lists this clone with a count of one. This chain connects TRBV27 to TRBJ1-5; TRBD1 agrees at 7 bases. The CDR3 contains 17 residues. From germline, CDR1 is MNHEY and CDR2 SMNVEV (reference sequence). The J segment lost 4 bases and the V segment lost 4 bases, leaving 13 bases of the junction unmatched. For the CDR3, the DNA is TGTGCCAGCAGTTCCATTTCCAGGGGGATCCAAAATCAGCCCCAGCATTTT. As protein: CASSSISRGIQNQPQHF.

The genes are TRBV19 and TRBJ1-6, with D perhaps matching TRBD1 (6 bases). V shed 5 bases and J shed 10 bases, with 15 bases lying between them. Germline V lookup: CDR1 LNHDA, CDR2 SQIVND (reference sequence). The CDR3 is made up of 14 amino acids. Here the CDR3 DNA reads TGTGCCAGTAGTGACACAGGGCTGCGGTCACCCCTCCACTTT. Translating it yields CASSDTGLRSPLHF.

This sequence joins TRBV6-5 and TRBJ2-5; 8 bases match TRBD1. The CDR3 is made up of 15 amino acids. The J segment lost 5 bases and the V segment lost 5 bases, leaving 10 bases of the junction unmatched. Germline V gene lookup returns CDR1 MNHEY and CDR2 SVGAGI. Here the CDR3 reads CASSRLSGGGETQYF. CDR3 DNA: TGTGCCAGCAGTCGACTCTCAGGGGGCGGGGAGACCCAGTACTTC.

The rearrangement links TRBV10-2 to TRBJ2-1; 11 positions match TRBD2. The V and J ends lost 8 bases and 2 bases, in that order; junction bases with no gene match: 8. This CDR3 comprises 16 residues. The V gene's germline CDR1 is WSHSY and CDR2 SAAADI. The CDR3 DNA is TGCGCCAGCTCGGCTAGCGGGGGGTCCGCCTACAATGAGCAGTTCTTC. It yields the protein CASSASGGSAYNEQFF.

The rearrangement links TRBV27 to TRBJ2-3, with TRBD2 as a possible D gene (6 bases). The V end was cut by 2 bases, the J end by 2 bases, with 11 bases between. The CDR3 has 15 amino acids. Germline V CDR1 and CDR2: MNHEY, SMNVEV (reference sequence). The CDR3 region has the DNA TGTGCCAGCAGTTTAGGAGGGTTGACCACAGATACGCAGTATTTT. Protein product: CASSLGGLTTDTQYF.

This clone was seen more than once but under ten times. The J gene is TRBJ1-4, the V gene TRBV28; D is unclear. CDR1 and CDR2 (germline): MDHEN, SYDVKM. The V end was cut by 7 bases, the J end by 4 bases, with 16 bases between. The CDR3 covers 15 residues. In DNA form, the CDR3 reads TGTGCCAGCAACCCTACCGGGAGCCGTAATGAAAAACTGTTTTTT. Protein sequence: CASNPTGSRNEKLFF.

The chain is built from TRBV13 and TRBJ1-2, with a tentative D call TRBD1 (6 bases). Germline assignment: CDR1 PRHDT and CDR2 FYEKMQ (reference sequence). Between the trimmed V and J ends, which lost 5 bases and 1 base, there was a span of 29 bases. The CDR3 has 20 residues. This CDR3 is CASSRTDEKWEGINNYGYTF. The CDR3 DNA sequence: TGTGCCAGCAGCCGGACAGACGAAAAATGGGAGGGGATAAATAACTATGGCTACACCTTC.

This clone was detected a few times. This sequence joins TRBV6-1 and TRBJ1-1, with 9 bases that match TRBD1. The CDR3 has 16 residues. Trimming at V came to 4 bases and at J to 1 base, leaving 7 bases not matched to a gene. Looked up from germline, CDR1 is MNHNS and CDR2 is SASEGT. Here the CDR3 DNA reads TGTGCCAGCAGTGTGACTCCGGGACAGGGGAACACTGAAGCTTTCTTT. Translating it yields CASSVTPGQGNTEAFF.

The CDR3 sequence is CASSAKGFTGELFF. The CDR3 DNA follows: TGTGCCAGCAGTGCCAAGGGGTTCACCGGGGAGCTGTTTTTT. The V gene is TRBV6-1, the J gene TRBJ2-2, with D tentatively TRBD1 (5 bases). The V gene's germline CDR1 is MNHNS and CDR2 SASEGT. V dropped 4 bases and J dropped 4 bases, with 10 bases sitting between them. CDR3 size: 14 residues.

The chain recombines TRBV5-1 with TRBJ2-5; TRBD1 might be the D (6 bases). The tail of the sequence fits TRBJ2-7 better, so the J call may be wrong. Germline CDR1 SGHRS, CDR2 YFSETQ. The CDR3 runs to 15 residues. The CDR3 bases are TGCGCCAGCAGCTTGACCGGACAGACGACCTACGAGCAGTACTTC. This encodes CASSLTGQTTYEQYF.

J is TRBJ2-7 and V is TRBV11-3; weak D call: TRBD1 (5 bases). The CDR3 contains 15 residues. V gave up 0 bases and J gave up 6 bases, with 15 bases separating them. Per germline, CDR1 SGHNT and CDR2 YENEEA. As DNA, the CDR3 is TGTGCCAGCAGCTTAGAGGGGCCGCCATGGGGCGAGCAGTACTTC. As protein: CASSLEGPPWGEQYF.

This chain connects TRBV10-3 to TRBJ1-2; D might be TRBD1 (5 bases). V was clipped by 6 bases and J by 4 bases, with 9 bases between them. CDR3 length: 12 residues. In germline, CDR1 is ENHRY, CDR2 SYGVKD. The CDR3 nucleotides are TGTGCCATCAGCACGGGGGGCTATGGCTACACCTTC. Translation: CAISTGGYGYTF.

Concerning this clone: Other DNA sequences in this sample translate to the same CDR3. This CDR3 is CASSWGRGNQPQHF. The CDR3 coding sequence is TGTGCCAGTAGTTGGGGGCGCGGCAATCAGCCCCAGCATTTT. V usage is TRBV19 and J usage is TRBJ1-5; possibly TRBD1 for D (6 bases). The CDR3 extends over 14 amino acids. V was trimmed by 5 bases and J by 2 bases, leaving 10 bases between them. Germline V gene sequence: CDR1 LNHDA, CDR2 SQIVND (reference sequence). The complete variable domain, with remaining parts taken from reference TRBV19 and TRBJ1-5, reads DGGITQSPKYLFRKEGQNVTLSCEQNLNHDAMYWYRQDPGQGLRLIYYSQIVNDFQKGDIAEGYSVSREKKESFPLTVTSAQKNPTAFYLCASSWGRGNQPQHFGDGTRLSIL.